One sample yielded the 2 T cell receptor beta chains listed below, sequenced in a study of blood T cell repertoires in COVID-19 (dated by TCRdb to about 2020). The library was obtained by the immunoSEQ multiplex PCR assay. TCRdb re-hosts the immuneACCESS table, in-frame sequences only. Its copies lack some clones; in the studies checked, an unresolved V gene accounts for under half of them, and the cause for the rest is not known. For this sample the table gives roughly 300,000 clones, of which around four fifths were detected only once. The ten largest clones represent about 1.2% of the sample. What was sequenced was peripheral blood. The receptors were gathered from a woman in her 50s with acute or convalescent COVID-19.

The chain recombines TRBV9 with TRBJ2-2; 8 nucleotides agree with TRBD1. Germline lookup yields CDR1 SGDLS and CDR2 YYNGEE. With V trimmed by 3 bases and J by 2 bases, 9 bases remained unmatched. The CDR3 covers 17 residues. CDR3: CASSAGETGANTGELFF. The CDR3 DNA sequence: TGTGCCAGCAGCGCTGGGGAGACAGGGGCAAACACCGGGGAGCTGTTTTTT.

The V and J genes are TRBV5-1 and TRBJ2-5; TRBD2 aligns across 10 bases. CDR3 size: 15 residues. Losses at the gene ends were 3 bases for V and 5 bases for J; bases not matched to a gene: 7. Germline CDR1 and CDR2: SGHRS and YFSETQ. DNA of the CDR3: TGCGCCAGCAGCTCCTTCGGACTAGCGGAGGAGACCCAGTACTTC. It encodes CASSSFGLAEETQYF.